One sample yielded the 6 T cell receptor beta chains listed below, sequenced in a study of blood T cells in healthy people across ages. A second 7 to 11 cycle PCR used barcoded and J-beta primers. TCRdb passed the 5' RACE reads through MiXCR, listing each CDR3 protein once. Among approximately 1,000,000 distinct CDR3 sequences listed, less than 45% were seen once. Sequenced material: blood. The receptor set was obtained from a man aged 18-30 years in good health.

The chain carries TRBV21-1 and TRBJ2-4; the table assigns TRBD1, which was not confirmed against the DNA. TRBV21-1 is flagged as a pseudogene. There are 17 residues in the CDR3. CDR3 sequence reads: CASSKGGFGQGKNIQYF. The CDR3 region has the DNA TGTGCCAGCAGCAAAGGGGGCTTCGGGCAGGGGAAAAACATTCAGTACTTC.

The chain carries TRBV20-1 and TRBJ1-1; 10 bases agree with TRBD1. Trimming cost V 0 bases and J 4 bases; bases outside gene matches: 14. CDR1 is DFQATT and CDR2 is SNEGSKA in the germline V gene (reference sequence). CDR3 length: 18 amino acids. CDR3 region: CSARDRERTGGSSTEAFF. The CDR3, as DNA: TGCAGTGCTAGAGATAGGGAGCGGACAGGGGGTTCGAGCACTGAAGCTTTCTTT.

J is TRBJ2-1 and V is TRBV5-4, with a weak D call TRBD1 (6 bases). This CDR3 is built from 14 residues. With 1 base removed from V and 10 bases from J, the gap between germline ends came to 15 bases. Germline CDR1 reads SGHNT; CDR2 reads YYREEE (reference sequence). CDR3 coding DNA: TGTGCCAGCAGCTTGCGGGACACGTCCAGGGAGCAGTTCTTC. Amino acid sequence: CASSLRDTSREQFF. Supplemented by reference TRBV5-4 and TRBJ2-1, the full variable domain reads ETGVTQSPTHLIKTRGQQVTLRCSSQSGHNTVSWYQQALGQGPQFIFQYYREEENGRGNFPPRFSGLQFPNYSSELNVNALELDDSALYLCASSLRDTSREQFFGPGTRLTVL.

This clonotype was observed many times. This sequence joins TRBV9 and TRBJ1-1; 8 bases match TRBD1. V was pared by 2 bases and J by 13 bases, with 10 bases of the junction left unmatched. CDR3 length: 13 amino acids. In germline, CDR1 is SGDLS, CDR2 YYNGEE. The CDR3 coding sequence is TGTGCCAGCAGCGTCGTCCGGGACAGGTTTGTTTTCTTT. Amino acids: CASSVVRDRFVFF.

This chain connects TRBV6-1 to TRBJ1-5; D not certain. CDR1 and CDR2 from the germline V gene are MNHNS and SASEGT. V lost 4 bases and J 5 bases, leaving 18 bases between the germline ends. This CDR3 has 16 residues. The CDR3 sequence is CASSVTRTEGYQPQHF. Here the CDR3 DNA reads TGTGCCAGCAGTGTAACCCGGACTGAGGGTTATCAGCCCCAGCATTTT.

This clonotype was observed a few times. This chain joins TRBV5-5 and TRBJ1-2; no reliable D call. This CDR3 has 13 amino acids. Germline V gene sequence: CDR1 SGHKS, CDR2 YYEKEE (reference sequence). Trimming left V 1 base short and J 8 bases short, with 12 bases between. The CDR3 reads CASSLSRTYGYTF. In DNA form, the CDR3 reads TGTGCCAGCAGCTTGTCCCGGACCTACGGCTACACCTTC. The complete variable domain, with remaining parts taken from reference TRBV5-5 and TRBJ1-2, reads DAGVTQSPTHLIKTRGQQVTLRCSPISGHKSVSWYQQVLGQGPQFIFQYYEKEERGRGNFPDRFSARQFPNYSSELNVNALLLGDSALYLCASSLSRTYGYTFGSGTRLTVV.